Listed below are T cell receptor beta chains from one sample, sequenced in a study of blood T cells in healthy people across ages. TCRdb reanalysed the 5' RACE reads using MiXCR and keeps one entry per CDR3 protein. The table has 750,000 to 950,000 distinct CDR3 sequences, 53% seen once. Sequencing was performed on blood. Source of these receptors: a man of 80 years or more in good health. The CDR3 runs from the conserved cysteine through the conserved F or W. A D gene is named only where the DNA matches it firmly.

TRBD1,TRBV7-9,CASSFMLGQGMDGYTF
TRBD2,TRBV15,CATSGTLAGGWDEQFF
-,TRBV25-1,CASSDMNTEAFF
-,TRBV29-1,CSVPDLLSGANVLTF
TRBD2,TRBV29-1,CSGSGSLSYSTDTQYF
TRBD1,TRBV18,CASSPVTGGYTEAFF
-,TRBV2,CASSEVWISSYEQYF
-,TRBV12-5,CASGFGGTYEQYF
-,TRBV28,CASSFWQGNEQYF
TRBD1,TRBV6-4,CASSDSRQGDGYTF
-,TRBV24-1,CATSDLQGSNTGELFF
TRBD2,TRBV6-6,CASKEASGIQETQYF
-,TRBV24-1,CATSDSPRSGDYTF
TRBD1,TRBV6-6,CASSYNRGRVQPQHF
TRBD2,TRBV12-3/TRBV12-4,CASSLRPSGTYEQYF
-,TRBV12-3/TRBV12-4,CASSLGGGGTEAFF
-,TRBV20-1,CSAREQGSEQYF
-,TRBV28,CASSLRGGGADTQYF
TRBD1,TRBV15,CATSNAPGQSNQPQHF